The source of this TCR beta chain is a study of breast tumors, draining lymph nodes, adjacent tissues (dated by TCRdb to about 2016). For the wider study: Breast cancer patients provided tumor, adjacent nontumor tissue and axillary lymph nodes, and the study compared the TCR beta repertoires across these three sources. In human breast cancer, the study set out to evaluate how tumor, surrounding tissue and draining lymph node repertoires relate to one another and whether T cells may move between these sites. The investigation overall reported the following: The similarity between tumor and nontumor tissue repertoires was significantly greater in luminal-like breast cancer than in basal-like breast cancer. The data were judged consistent with most tumor T cells deriving from the lymph node and then expanding within tumor tissue. Tumor T-cell repertoires showed less diversity than lymph node repertoires and more diversity than nontumor tissue repertoires, and tumor T-cell repertoires showed preferential V and J gene usage. Rather than being directly demonstrated, the conclusion that tumor T cells originate in lymph nodes was presented as consistent with a hypothesis.

Sequencing was carried out with an Illumina HiSeq 2000. TCR beta chain libraries were generated by multiplex PCR amplification. High-throughput sequencing was used to analyze the amplified TCR beta chain products. The raw public data were reprocessed by TCRdb itself: fastp quality trimming at Q25, MiXCR clonotype calling, in-frame beta chains only. Rows with one shared CDR3 protein collapse into an entry with the most common genes and DNA. The sample profile shows 30,000 to 35,000 distinct CDR3 sequences; roughly two thirds of them were found once. The ten largest make up under 20% of the sample. A few counts support this clonotype. Its cognate antigen has yet to be identified. No base quality information exists; no much larger clone differs at one position. Cut back by 10 bases and 2 bases, the V and J ends lie 24 bases apart. Per the germline V gene, MNHGY is the CDR1 and SVAAGI is the CDR2. Measured from the cysteine to the phenylalanine, the CDR3 is 17 residues long. CDR3 DNA only is kept here, 51 bases in frame from base 1.

This chain joins TRBV6-9 to TRBJ2-1, with an unclear D gene assignment. Source material: breast tumor tissue. The TCR originated in a female donor with breast cancer. Some clones in this sample may be carry-over from other donors' samples. The CDR3 has the sequence CATLTGANLSPYNEQFF. The sequenced DNA: TGTGCCACGCTCACGGGTGCAAATTTGAGCCCCTACAATGAGCAGTTCTTC.